Listed here is a single TCR beta chain. Its target is unknown. The PCR employed 60 Vbeta primers together with 13 Jbeta primers. Sequenced by immunoSEQ multiplex PCR; TCRdb stores in-frame clones only, minus some. The data show about 120,000 clones, about four fifths seen once. This specimen belongs to a study of cytomegalovirus exposure and HLA in healthy donors. Study-level background: Within an early data release were about 85 million unique TCRs drawn from HLA-typed donors. Findings of the study overall: Listed as cytomegalovirus-associated were approximately 160 TCR beta chains. Most sequenced TCRs were rare (though some public TCRs occurred in many donors).

This TCR was sampled from a woman aged 40 to 49 in good health and CMV-seronegative. Material for sequencing was PBMCs.

The CDR3 loop is CASSLIVGTGYEQYF. The CDR3 nucleotides are TGTGCCAGCAGTTTAATTGTTGGGACTGGCTACGAGCAGTACTTC. V and J are TRBV27 and TRBJ2-7; maybe TRBD2 (6 bases). The V end was cut by 2 bases, the J end by 3 bases, with 14 bases between. CDR3 length: 15 amino acids. Germline CDR1 MNHEY, CDR2 SMNVEV (reference sequence).